This TCR beta chain was recorded in a study of blood T cell repertoires in COVID-19. Study-wide background: There were acute and convalescent COVID-19 samples, and they came from the United States, Italy and Spain. T cells, B-cell-depleted T cells, or PBMCs provided the cDNA or gDNA that served as material.

Trimming left V 4 bases short and J 4 bases short, with 8 bases between. The CDR3 contains 13 residues. Germline assignment: CDR1 LNHDA and CDR2 SQIVND (reference sequence). Per the authors' pipeline: For nucleated cells, counts were estimated from reference gene primer amplification. The assay was immunoSEQ multiplex PCR, and TCRdb's table has in-frame clones only and misses some. Clone size and V and J calls were adopted from that table, with D and trimming inferred from the DNA. Of 65,000 to 90,000 clones listed, around 91% are singletons. The sequence derives from a human donor in a cohort sampled during active COVID-19. Sample: peripheral blood. This chain connects TRBV19 to TRBJ1-5, with D hard to call. This CDR3 is CASSSQRNQPQHF. In DNA, the CDR3 is TGTGCCAGTAGTAGTCAGAGGAATCAGCCCCAGCATTTT.